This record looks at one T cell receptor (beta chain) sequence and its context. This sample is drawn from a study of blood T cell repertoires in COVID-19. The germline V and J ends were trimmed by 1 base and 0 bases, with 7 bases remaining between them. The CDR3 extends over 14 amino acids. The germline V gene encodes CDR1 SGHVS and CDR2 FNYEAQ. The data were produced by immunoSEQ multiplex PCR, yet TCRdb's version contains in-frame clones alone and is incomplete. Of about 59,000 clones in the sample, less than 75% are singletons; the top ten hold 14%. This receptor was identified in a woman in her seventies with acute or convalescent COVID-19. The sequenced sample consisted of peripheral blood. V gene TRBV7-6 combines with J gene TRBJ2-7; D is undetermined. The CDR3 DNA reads TGTGCCAGCAGCTTAGGTACCGGCTCCTACGAGCAGTACTTC. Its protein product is CASSLGTGSYEQYF.